One sample yielded the 32 T cell receptor beta chains listed below, sequenced in a study of cytomegalovirus exposure and HLA in healthy donors. The study ran its PCR with 60 Vbeta and 13 Jbeta primers. Using immunoSEQ multiplex PCR, the repertoire was profiled, and TCRdb retains in-frame clones only, with some absent. The sample yields some 67,000 clones, 85% to 90% seen once. Sequencing was done on a sample of PBMCs. The source is a woman younger than 45 in good health and CMV-seropositive.

This chain links TRBV28 with TRBJ2-7; D possibly corresponds to TRBD1 (6 bases). Trimming shortened V by 8 bases and J by 6 bases, and 14 bases separated the two germline ends. The CDR3 is 12 residues long. The V gene's germline CDR1 is MDHEN and CDR2 SYDVKM. The CDR3 coding sequence is TGTGCCAGCTCCCCAGCCAGGGGCGAGCAGTACTTC. Amino acid sequence: CASSPARGEQYF.

V is TRBV2 and J is TRBJ2-5, with TRBD2 as a possible D gene (6 bases). Germline assignment: CDR1 SNHLY and CDR2 FYNNEI. V was shortened by 4 bases and J by 3 bases, with 9 bases between the two germline ends. The CDR3 is made up of 13 amino acids. As DNA, the CDR3 is TGTGCCAGCAGTGTTGAGCGGGAAGAGACCCAGTACTTC. This sequence encodes CASSVEREETQYF.

The chain is built from TRBV2 and TRBJ2-1, with 10 positions matching TRBD2. V dropped 1 base and J dropped 1; count of bases not matched to a gene: 4. Germline values: CDR1 SNHLY, CDR2 FYNNEI. This CDR3 has 17 residues. CDR3 protein: CASSEEAGGPSYNEQFF. The CDR3, as DNA: TGTGCCAGCAGTGAAGAAGCGGGAGGGCCTTCCTACAATGAGCAGTTCTTC. Together with reference TRBV2 and TRBJ2-1, the CDR3 gives the full variable domain: EPEVTQTPSHQVTQMGQEVILRCVPISNHLYFYWYRQILGQKVEFLVSFYNNEISEKSEIFDDQFSVERPDGSNFTLKIRSTKLEDSAMYFCASSEEAGGPSYNEQFFGPGTRLTVL.

The gene calls are TRBV4-2 and TRBJ2-7; TRBD2 matches 11 bases. The CDR3 contains 18 residues. V trimming: 3 bases; J trimming: 2 bases; junction bases outside the gene matches: 12. The germline V gene encodes CDR1 LGHNA and CDR2 YNFKEQ. CDR3 nucleotide sequence: TGTGCCAGCAGCCAGGTGGGACTAGCGGAGACTCGAGCCTACGAGCAGTACTTC. Amino acid sequence: CASSQVGLAETRAYEQYF.

The V call is TRBV6-5, the J call TRBJ2-7; 9 bases fit TRBD2. Per the germline V gene, CDR1 is MNHEY and CDR2 is SVGAGI. Trimming cost V 4 bases and J 4 bases; bases outside gene matches: 11. CDR3 length: 16 residues. The CDR3 nucleotides are TGTGCCAGCAGTTCCGCCCGACTAGCGGTCGGGTACGAGCAGTACTTC. Translated: CASSSARLAVGYEQYF.

J is TRBJ2-5 and V is TRBV6-1, with 8 positions matching TRBD2. J was trimmed by 5 bases and V by 6 bases; bases with no gene match: 5. CDR1 and CDR2 from the germline V gene are MNHNS and SASEGT. The CDR3 covers 13 residues. CDR3 in amino acids: CASSDGGRETQYF. Written as DNA, the CDR3 is TGTGCCAGCAGCGATGGCGGGAGGGAGACCCAGTACTTC.

The chain is built from TRBV5-1 and TRBJ2-7, with TRBD1 matching 12 bases. This CDR3 spans 16 amino acids. The germline V gene has CDR1 SGHRS and CDR2 YFSETQ. V dropped 4 bases and J dropped 5; count of bases not matched to a gene: 10. The CDR3 protein is CASSATGGTGGNEQYF. The CDR3, as DNA: TGCGCCAGCAGCGCAACGGGGGGGACAGGGGGCAACGAGCAGTACTTC.

The chain couples TRBV19 to TRBJ1-1; possibly TRBD1 for D (5 bases). The ends were cut back, 5 bases at V and 5 bases at J, with 15 bases in the middle. This CDR3 region has 14 residues. Germline V lookup: CDR1 LNHDA, CDR2 SQIVND (reference sequence). The CDR3 coding sequence is TGTGCCAGTAGTCGGCGGGGCGGGGGAACTGAAGCTTTCTTT. As protein: CASSRRGGGTEAFF.

This rearrangement joins TRBV4-1 to TRBJ1-2; 9 bases are shared with TRBD1. This CDR3 contains 18 residues. V gave up 4 bases and J gave up 4 bases; unmatched junction bases: 16. Germline lookup yields CDR1 MGHRA and CDR2 YSYEKL. CDR3 bases: TGCGCCAGCAGCCCCTCATCCTCCGGGACAGGGAGGGCCTATGGCTACACCTTC. It translates to CASSPSSSGTGRAYGYTF.

V gene TRBV6-5 combines with J gene TRBJ2-1; 7 bases map to TRBD2. Trimming took 0 bases from V and 5 from J; bases not matched to a gene: 7. This CDR3 contains 16 residues. Germline CDR1 reads MNHEY; CDR2 reads SVGAGI. CDR3 residues: CASSYSGSGRHNEQFF. CDR3 nucleotides: TGTGCCAGCAGTTACTCGGGATCCGGGAGGCACAATGAGCAGTTCTTC.

The chain is built from TRBV28 and TRBJ2-7, with D perhaps TRBD2 (5 bases). Trimming shortened V by 5 bases and J by 6 bases, and 20 bases separated the two germline ends. Germline V gene lookup returns CDR1 MDHEN and CDR2 SYDVKM. CDR3 length: 15 residues. The CDR3 DNA reads TGTGCCAGCAGTCCGCCGGGATCGGGGTCGGGCGAGCAGTACTTC. It specifies CASSPPGSGSGEQYF.

The chain joins TRBV4-1 to TRBJ2-3; 10 bases line up with TRBD2. Germline V gene data show CDR1 as MGHRA and CDR2 as YSYEKL. The J segment lost 2 bases and the V segment lost 2 bases, leaving 7 bases of the junction unmatched. The CDR3 totals 17 residues. The CDR3 nucleotides read TGCGCCAGCAGCCAACGACCCAGCGGGAGGGCCACAGATACGCAGTATTTT. Its translation is CASSQRPSGRATDTQYF.

The chain couples TRBV18 to TRBJ2-7; 7 bases are shared with TRBD2. CDR3 size: 16 residues. Germline V gives CDR1 KGHSH, CDR2 LQKENI. The V gene end was trimmed by 0 bases and the J gene end by 7 bases; junction bases not matched to a gene: 12. CDR3 sequence: CASSPPTRAGVWEQYF. As DNA, the CDR3 is TGTGCCAGCTCACCACCAACCCGCGCGGGAGTGTGGGAGCAGTACTTC.

This clone was detected once. The V gene is TRBV11-2, the J gene TRBJ1-2, with D perhaps matching TRBD1 (6 bases). Trimming removed 5 bases at V and 8 bases at J, with 21 bases between. The CDR3 runs 15 residues. From germline, CDR1 is SGHAT and CDR2 FQNNGV. The DNA of the CDR3 is TGTGCCAGCAGCCCTCGACAGGCTAATGCGCTGGGCTACACCTTC. This encodes CASSPRQANALGYTF.

The chain combines TRBV12-5 with TRBJ2-1; a weak D match, TRBD2 (5 bases). Germline values: CDR1 LGHNT, CDR2 FRNRAP. Between the trimmed V and J ends, which lost 4 bases and 0 bases, there was a span of 22 bases. The CDR3 contains 19 residues. The CDR3 DNA sequence: TGTGCTAGTGGTTCGACTATACTCTCCATTACACCCTCCTACAATGAGCAGTTCTTC. Translation: CASGSTILSITPSYNEQFF. Based on the CDR3 plus reference TRBV12-5 and TRBJ2-1, the full variable domain is DARVTQTPRHKVTEMGQEVTMRCQPILGHNTVFWYRQTMMQGLELLAYFRNRAPLDDSGMPKDRFSAEMPDATLATLKIQPSEPRDSAVYFCASGSTILSITPSYNEQFFGPGTRLTVL.

V and J are TRBV6-1 and TRBJ2-6, with D possibly TRBD1 on 5 matching bases. Deletions cut 7 bases from V and 0 bases from J, with 10 bases between. Germline lookup yields CDR1 MNHNS and CDR2 SASEGT. The CDR3 has 15 amino acids. The CDR3 nucleotides read TGTGCCAGCAACCCGCAGGGCTCTGGGGCCAACGTCCTGACTTTC. As protein: CASNPQGSGANVLTF.

The chain combines TRBV7-3 with TRBJ2-3; 13 positions agree with TRBD2. The germline gives CDR1 SGHTA, CDR2 FQGTGA. V shed 2 bases, J shed 1 base, and the junction held 9 bases outside the gene matches. This CDR3 region has 19 residues. The CDR3 coding sequence is TGTGCCAGCAGCTTACGGGGGACTAGCGGGGTCCCTCGCACAGATACGCAGTATTTT. Translated, it gives CASSLRGTSGVPRTDTQYF.

The rearrangement links TRBV21-1 to TRBJ2-7; no check of the table's D call, TRBD2, against the DNA was made. TRBV21-1 is shown as a pseudogene. CDR3 length equals 15 residues. CDR3 coding DNA: TGTGCCAGCAGCAAGGGGGAGGGGACTGACTACGAGCAGTACTTC. Translation: CASSKGEGTDYEQYF.

The chain is built from TRBV6-6 and TRBJ1-2; possible D gene TRBD1, 5 bases. CDR1 and CDR2 (germline): MNHNY, SVGAGI (reference sequence). This CDR3 is built from 14 residues. Trimming took off 6 bases at V and 6 bases at J, with 17 bases between the two ends. This CDR3 is CASSYAGPSDGYTF. In nucleotides, the CDR3 is TGTGCCAGCAGCTACGCGGGACCAAGCGATGGCTACACCTTC.

The gene calls are TRBV6-6 and TRBJ2-1; TRBD1 might be the D (6 bases). Germline V gene sequence: CDR1 MNHNY, CDR2 SVGAGI (reference sequence). The CDR3 extends over 15 amino acids. V lost 4 bases and J lost 6, with 16 bases in between. The CDR3 sequence: CASSFDRFTGNEQFF. The CDR3 DNA sequence: TGTGCCAGCAGTTTCGACAGGTTCACGGGCAATGAGCAGTTCTTC.

The J gene is TRBJ1-1, the V gene TRBV18; the D gene is possibly TRBD1 (5 bases). CDR1 is KGHSH and CDR2 is LQKENI in the germline V gene. Trimming removed 3 bases from V and 3 bases from J, with 17 bases in between. CDR3 length: 16 amino acids. CDR3 in DNA: TGTGCCAGCTCACCCAACCTCCAGGGAACGCACACTGAAGCTTTCTTT. This sequence encodes CASSPNLQGTHTEAFF.

The chain employs TRBV4-1 and TRBJ2-1; 7 positions agree with TRBD2. The J segment lost 13 bases and the V segment lost 0 bases, leaving 12 bases of the junction unmatched. The germline V gene encodes CDR1 MGHRA and CDR2 YSYEKL. CDR3 length: 15 amino acids. The CDR3 DNA sequence: TGCGCCAGCAGCCAAGAAGATCTCCGCGGGAGAGAACAGTTCTTC. Its translation is CASSQEDLRGREQFF.

There are a few counts of this clone. The chain links TRBV14 to TRBJ1-3, with D possibly matching TRBD1 (6 bases). Germline V lookup: CDR1 SGHDN, CDR2 FVKESK. V was trimmed by 5 bases and J by 1 base, leaving 12 bases between them. The CDR3 totals 15 residues. CDR3 sequence reads: CASSARGQSGNTIYF. The DNA of the CDR3 is TGTGCCAGCAGCGCGAGGGGACAATCTGGAAACACCATATATTTT. Supplemented by reference TRBV14 and TRBJ1-3, the full variable domain reads EAGVTQFPSHSVIEKGQTVTLRCDPISGHDNLYWYRRVMGKEIKFLLHFVKESKQDESGMPNNRFLAERTGGTYSTLKVQPAELEDSGVYFCASSARGQSGNTIYFGEGSWLTVV.

The chain carries TRBV7-9 and TRBJ1-4; D possibly corresponds to TRBD1 (5 bases). Deletions cut 5 bases from V and 10 bases from J, with 23 bases between. There are 16 residues in the CDR3. In germline, CDR1 is SEHNR, CDR2 FQNEAQ (reference sequence). The CDR3 region has the DNA TGTGCCAGCAGCCTGCGCTCGGAGGGACCTGTTCCAAAACTGTTTTTT. Translation gives CASSLRSEGPVPKLFF.

This clone showed up just a few times. The V and J genes are TRBV5-1 and TRBJ2-2, with 9 positions matching TRBD2. Germline CDR1 is SGHRS and CDR2 is YFSETQ. The V segment lost 5 bases and the J segment 1 base; nucleotides outside the gene matches: 6. The CDR3 contains 16 residues. CDR3 DNA sequence: TGCGCCAGCAGGTACGGACTAGCGCTGAACACCGGGGAGCTGTTTTTT. This encodes CASRYGLALNTGELFF.

This chain links TRBV10-1 with TRBJ2-1; the D gene is possibly TRBD2 (5 bases). Trimming took 3 bases from V and 10 from J, leaving 10 bases between them. The length of the CDR3 is 12 residues. Germline V gene sequence: CDR1 WNHNN, CDR2 SYGVQD (reference sequence). The CDR3: CASSEEGWEQFF. The CDR3 region has the DNA TGCGCCAGCAGTGAAGAGGGCTGGGAGCAGTTCTTC.

A single count supports this clone. V gene TRBV5-4 combines with J gene TRBJ1-3; no clear D gene. From germline, CDR1 is SGHNT and CDR2 YYREEE (reference sequence). The CDR3 is made up of 13 amino acids. Trimming left V 4 bases short and J 1 base short, with 6 bases between. The CDR3 reads CASSPRSGNTIYF. The CDR3 bases are TGTGCCAGCAGCCCCCGTTCTGGAAACACCATATATTTT.

This clone was observed once. The chain carries TRBV5-4 and TRBJ2-1; D gene unclear. CDR3 length equals 13 residues. From germline, CDR1 is SGHNT and CDR2 YYREEE (reference sequence). The V end lost 4 bases, the J end lost 8 bases, and 13 bases lay between the germline ends. For the CDR3, the DNA is TGTGCCAGCAGCCGTGCGGCTCGTGATGAGCAGTTCTTC. This gives the protein CASSRAARDEQFF.

The chain employs TRBV5-5 and TRBJ1-3, with unresolved D. The CDR3 totals 16 residues. Germline V lookup: CDR1 SGHKS, CDR2 YYEKEE (reference sequence). V lost 1 base and J lost 4, with 15 bases in between. CDR3 protein: CASSLYSGTQGNTIYF. For the CDR3, the DNA is TGTGCCAGCAGCTTGTATTCTGGCACACAAGGAAACACCATATATTTT. Filled out from reference TRBV5-5 and TRBJ1-3, the complete variable domain reads DAGVTQSPTHLIKTRGQQVTLRCSPISGHKSVSWYQQVLGQGPQFIFQYYEKEERGRGNFPDRFSARQFPNYSSELNVNALLLGDSALYLCASSLYSGTQGNTIYFGEGSWLTVV.

The chain combines TRBV7-2 with TRBJ2-7, with 8 bases identical to TRBD1. The CDR3 is 16 amino acids. Germline values: CDR1 SGHTA, CDR2 FQGNSA. J was trimmed by 4 bases and V by 4 bases; bases with no gene match: 12. The chain's CDR3 is CASSSTSRTGLYEQYF. The CDR3, as DNA: TGTGCCAGCAGCTCGACTTCGAGGACAGGGTTATACGAGCAGTACTTC.

The V call is TRBV2, the J call TRBJ1-2; D gene ambiguous. The CDR3 totals 15 residues. CDR1 and CDR2 from the germline V gene are SNHLY and FYNNEI. V lost 2 bases and J lost 4, with 14 bases in between. The CDR3, as DNA: TGTGCCAGCAGTGAAATGTCGGGAGACGCCTATGGCTACACCTTC. Its protein product is CASSEMSGDAYGYTF.

This clone was detected only a few times. This chain joins TRBV28 and TRBJ1-1; TRBD1 matches at 9 bases. Germline V lookup: CDR1 MDHEN, CDR2 SYDVKM. The ends lost 1 base at V and 11 bases at J; junction bases unmatched: 8. The CDR3 has 14 residues. The CDR3 loop is CASSLSGTGKFAFF. CDR3 DNA: TGTGCCAGCAGTTTATCCGGGACAGGGAAATTTGCTTTCTTT.